Reported below is one T cell receptor (beta chain). It has no known antigen specificity. The input lacks base qualities; no much larger clone sits a single base away. Preparation of the library involved the immunoSEQ multiplex PCR assay. The hsTCRB Kit was used according to the manufacturer's protocol to amplify rearranged TCR beta chain sequences. Sequencing of TCRB libraries was carried out on an Illumina MiSeq. Per the source publication's procedure: Demultiplexing, trimming and gene mapping were performed with the kit vendor's proprietary platform. The table comes from immuneACCESS by way of TCRdb, which keeps in-frame sequences with V and J called. Part of the clones is missing from these tables; in studies checked, under half for an unresolved V gene and the rest for unknown reasons. That table is the source of V, J and clone size, and D and trimming were worked out from the DNA. Here the sample has tens of thousands of clones; around 91% occur a single time. The top ten constitute around 1.5% of the sample.

The sample belongs to a study of a mutant IDH1 vaccine in newly diagnosed glioma (dated by TCRdb to the early 2020s). The study in broad terms: Vaccination started 4-6 weeks after radiotherapy alone, or was given together with temozolomide cycles in the groups whose treatment included chemotherapy. The week-35 safety follow-up was designated visit V12, and the week-47 end of study was designated visit V13. Peripheral blood was collected at six visits: V03 (baseline), V05, V07, V10, V12 and V13. Of the 32 patients who were treated, around 62% were male and roughly 38% were female, and the mean age was roughly 40 years. Prior to enrollment, standard therapy consisting of radiotherapy alone, temozolomide alone, or radiochemotherapy with temozolomide had been administered to patients, with the combination being received by most patients. Longitudinal TCRB deep sequencing was performed for about 25 treated patients wherever samples were available for exploratory analyses.

The sample's time point label, decoded: week 35, safety follow-up. Each vaccine dose was 300 ug of a 20-mer mutant IDH1 peptide in Montanide, given subcutaneously with topical imiquimod. Patients were given eight vaccinations, in weeks 1, 3, 5, 7, 11, 15, 19 and 23, which matched visits V03 through V10. Newly diagnosed WHO grade 3 or 4 IDH1-mutant astrocytomas showing loss of nuclear ATRX were present in the donors. The samples were drawn from NOA16, a multicentre, single-arm, open-label phase I trial in Germany that tested a mutant IDH1 peptide vaccine in humans for the first time. Genomic DNA for TCRB sequencing was isolated from EDTA blood with the DNeasy Blood and Tissue Kit. What the authors observed across the whole study: Vaccine-induced immune responses across multiple MHC alleles were detected in over 80% of patients. The authors stated that sample limitations prevented analyses of patient blood samples from being reproduced. Selection of PBMC samples for TCRB deep sequencing was based on availability. Pseudoprogression appeared unrelated to alterations in the top peripheral T cell clonotypes detected by TCRB sequencing.

CDR1 and CDR2 are read off the germline V gene as SGHTA and FQGTGA. Trimming accounts for 5 bases at V and 4 bases at J, while the number of junction bases matched to no gene is 4. The CDR3 starts with the cysteine, ends with the phenylalanine, and has 16 residues. Only the CDR3 part of the read is kept: 48 bases, read in frame from the first base. The source of this sequence is a man aged 35-49 years with glioma. The sequence links TRBV7-3 to TRBJ2-2; 13 central nucleotides agree with TRBD2. This material consisted of PBMCs, taken from a glioma patient whose treatment included an IDH1 peptide vaccine. The DNA sequence reads TGTGCCAGCAGCCGTACTAGCGGGAGGGGCACCGGGGAGCTGTTTTTT. This encodes CASSRTSGRGTGELFF.